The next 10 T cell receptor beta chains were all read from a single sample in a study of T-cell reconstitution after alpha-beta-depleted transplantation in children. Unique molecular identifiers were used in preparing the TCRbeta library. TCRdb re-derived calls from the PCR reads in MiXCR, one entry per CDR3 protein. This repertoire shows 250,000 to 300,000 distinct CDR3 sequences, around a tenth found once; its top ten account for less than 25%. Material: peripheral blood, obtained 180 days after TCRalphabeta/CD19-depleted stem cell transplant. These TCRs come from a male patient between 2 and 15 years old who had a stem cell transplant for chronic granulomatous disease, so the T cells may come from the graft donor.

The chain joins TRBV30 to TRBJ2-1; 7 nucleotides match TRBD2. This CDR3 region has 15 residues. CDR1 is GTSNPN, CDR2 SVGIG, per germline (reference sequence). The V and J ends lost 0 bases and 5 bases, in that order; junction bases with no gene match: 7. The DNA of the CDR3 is TGTGCCTGGAGTGTAGGGCTAGCGGTTAACAATGAGCAGTTCTTC. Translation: CAWSVGLAVNNEQFF. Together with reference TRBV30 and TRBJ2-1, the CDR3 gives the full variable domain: SQTIHQWPATLVQPVGSPLSLECTVEGTSNPNLYWYRQAAGRGLQLLFYSVGIGQISSEVPQNLSASRPQDRQFILSSKKLLLSDSGFYLCAWSVGLAVNNEQFFGPGTRLTVL.

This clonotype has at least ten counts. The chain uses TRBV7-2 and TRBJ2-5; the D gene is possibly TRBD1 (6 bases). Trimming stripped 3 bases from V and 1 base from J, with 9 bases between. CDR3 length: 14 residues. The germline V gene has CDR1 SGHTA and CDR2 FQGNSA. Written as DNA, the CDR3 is TGTGCCAGCAGCTTCCAGGGGAGCCAAGAGACCCAGTACTTC. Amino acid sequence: CASSFQGSQETQYF.

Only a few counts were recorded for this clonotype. The CDR3 nucleotides read TGTGCCAGCAGGGCGGGACTAGCGGACCCCAATGAGCAGTTCTTC. Residues: CASRAGLADPNEQFF. The V and J genes are TRBV12-3 or TRBV12-4 and TRBJ2-1; 11 nucleotides align to TRBD2. With 6 bases clipped from V and 6 bases from J, the junction kept 7 bases outside the gene matches. This CDR3 is 15 amino acids long.

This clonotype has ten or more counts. Here the CDR3 DNA reads TGCGCCAGCAGCTTGGAAGGGAGGCCCTACAATGAGCAGTTCTTC. Its protein is CASSLEGRPYNEQFF. The J gene is TRBJ2-1, the V gene TRBV5-1; tentative D call: TRBD2 (6 bases). The ends were cut back, 0 bases at V and 2 bases at J, with 9 bases in the middle. This CDR3 has 15 residues. The germline CDR1 and CDR2 sequences are SGHRS and YFSETQ.

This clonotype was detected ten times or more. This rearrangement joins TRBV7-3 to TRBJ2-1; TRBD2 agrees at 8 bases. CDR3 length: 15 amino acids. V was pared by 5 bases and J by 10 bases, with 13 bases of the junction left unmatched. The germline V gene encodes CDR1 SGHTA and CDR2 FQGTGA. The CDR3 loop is CASSGIQREWWEQFF. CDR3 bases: TGTGCCAGCAGCGGTATTCAGCGGGAGTGGTGGGAGCAGTTCTTC.

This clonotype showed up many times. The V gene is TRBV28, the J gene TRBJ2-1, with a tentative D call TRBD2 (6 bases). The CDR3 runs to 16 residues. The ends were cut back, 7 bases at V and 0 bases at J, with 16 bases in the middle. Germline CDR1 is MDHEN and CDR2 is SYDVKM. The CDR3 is CASKITGTSSYNEQFF. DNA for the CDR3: TGTGCCAGCAAAATAACCGGGACTTCCTCCTACAATGAGCAGTTCTTC.

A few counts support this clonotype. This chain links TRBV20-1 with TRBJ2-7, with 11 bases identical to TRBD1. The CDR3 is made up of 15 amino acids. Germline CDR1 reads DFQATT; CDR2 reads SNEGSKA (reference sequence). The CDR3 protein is CSAKPGQGGRYEQYF. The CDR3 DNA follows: TGCAGCGCGAAACCGGGACAGGGGGGCCGTTACGAGCAGTACTTC.

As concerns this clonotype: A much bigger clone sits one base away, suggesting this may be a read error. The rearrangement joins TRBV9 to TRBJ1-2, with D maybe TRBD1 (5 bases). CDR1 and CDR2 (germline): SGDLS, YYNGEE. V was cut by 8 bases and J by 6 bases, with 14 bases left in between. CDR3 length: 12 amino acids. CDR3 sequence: CASGGSPDGYTF. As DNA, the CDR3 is TGTGCCAGTGGGGGGTCTCCCGATGGCTACACCTTC.

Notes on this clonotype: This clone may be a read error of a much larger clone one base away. The CDR3 DNA follows: TGTGCCATCGACACTAGGGCCGAGGGTTACAATGAGCAGTTCTTC. It specifies CAIDTRAEGYNEQFF. The V and J genes are TRBV12-3 or TRBV12-4 and TRBJ2-1; D is perhaps TRBD2 (5 bases). This CDR3 is 15 amino acids long. V lost 10 bases and J lost 4, with 20 bases in between.

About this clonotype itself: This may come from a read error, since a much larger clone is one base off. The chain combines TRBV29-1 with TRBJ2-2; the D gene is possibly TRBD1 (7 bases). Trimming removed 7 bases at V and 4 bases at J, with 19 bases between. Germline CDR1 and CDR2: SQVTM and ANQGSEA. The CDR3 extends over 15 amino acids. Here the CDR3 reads CSALRQGGITGELFF. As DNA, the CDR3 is TGCAGCGCTTTGAGACAGGGAGGAATCACCGGGGAGCTGTTTTTT.